These 9 T cell receptor beta chains came from one sample sequenced in a study of blood T cell repertoires in COVID-19. The table came from immunoSEQ multiplex PCR; TCRdb's copy has only in-frame clones and leaves some out. This repertoire shows under 500,000 clones, roughly 85% found once; its top ten account for under 2.5%. The sample consisted of PBMCs or T cells enriched from blood (not recorded which). These receptors were taken from a woman between 18 and 29 years old with acute COVID-19.

This rearrangement joins TRBV4-1 to TRBJ2-2; D remains ambiguous. The CDR3 sequence is 16 residues long. Germline CDR1 is MGHRA and CDR2 is YSYEKL. The V end was cut by 0 bases, the J end by 0 bases, with 8 bases between. CDR3 residues: CASSQEPTPNTGELFF. The DNA for the CDR3 is TGCGCCAGCAGCCAAGAACCAACACCGAACACCGGGGAGCTGTTTTTT.

In its sample, this clone was seen a few times. CDR3 DNA sequence: TGTGCCAGCAGGACTAATCAGCCCCAGCATTTT. Amino acids: CASRTNQPQHF. The chain couples TRBV2 to TRBJ1-5; the D is unclear. The CDR3 is made up of 11 amino acids. In germline, CDR1 is SNHLY, CDR2 FYNNEI. The V and J ends lost 6 bases and 4 bases respectively, with 4 bases between them.

The chain combines TRBV7-9 with TRBJ1-1; D is ambiguous. V was cut by 1 base and J by 5 bases, with 11 bases left in between. The CDR3 covers 14 residues. Germline CDR1 and CDR2: SEHNR and FQNEAQ (reference sequence). CDR3 DNA: TGTGCCAGCAGCTTAGATGGAGGGTGGACTGAAGCTTTCTTT. Residues: CASSLDGGWTEAFF. The full variable domain, with the rest looked up from reference TRBV7-9 and TRBJ1-1, is DTGVSQNPRHKITKRGQNVTFRCDPISEHNRLYWYRQTLGQGPEFLTYFQNEAQLEKSRLLSDRFSAERPKGSFSTLEIQRTEQGDSAMYLCASSLDGGWTEAFFGQGTRLTVV.

The rearrangement uses TRBV19 and TRBJ1-5, with 8 bases matching TRBD1. Losses at the gene ends were 7 bases for V and 3 bases for J; bases not matched to a gene: 11. CDR1 LNHDA and CDR2 SQIVND come from the germline V gene (reference sequence). This CDR3 contains 16 residues. The CDR3 DNA reads as TGTGCCAGTAATTTTGGACAGGGCTTCTCCAATCAGCCCCAGCATTTT. Its protein is CASNFGQGFSNQPQHF.

This chain connects TRBV5-1 to TRBJ2-7; 8 nucleotides agree with TRBD1. The germline gives CDR1 SGHRS, CDR2 YFSETQ. Trimming removed 0 bases from V and 2 bases from J; junction bases left unmatched: 4. The CDR3 has 15 residues. The CDR3 is CASSLVAGQAYEQYF. The CDR3 bases are TGCGCCAGCAGCTTGGTGGCGGGACAGGCCTACGAGCAGTACTTC.

This rearrangement joins TRBV2 to TRBJ1-5, with D maybe TRBD1 (5 bases). Trimming removed 6 bases from V and 4 bases from J, with 10 bases in between. CDR1 is SNHLY and CDR2 is FYNNEI in the germline V gene. The CDR3 is 13 residues long. In DNA form, the CDR3 reads TGTGCCAGCAGCTACAGGCAAAATCAGCCCCAGCATTTT. Its protein product is CASSYRQNQPQHF.

V and J are TRBV20-1 and TRBJ1-1; no clear D. The CDR3 contains 11 residues. The V end was cut by 1 base, the J end by 5 bases, with 5 bases between. Germline CDR1 reads DFQATT; CDR2 reads SNEGSKA (reference sequence). This chain's CDR3 is CSARGETEAFF. DNA for the CDR3: TGCAGTGCTAGAGGCGAAACTGAAGCTTTCTTT.

The rearrangement links TRBV5-6 to TRBJ2-5; a weak D match, TRBD2 (5 bases). The CDR3 extends over 13 amino acids. The germline V and J ends were trimmed by 4 bases and 1 base, with 8 bases remaining between them. Germline loops: CDR1 SGHDT, CDR2 YYEEEE. The CDR3 coding sequence is TGTGCCAGCAGCCTTGGAGGCCAAGAGACCCAGTACTTC. It translates to CASSLGGQETQYF.

V and J are TRBV28 and TRBJ1-1; D gene uncertain. Germline V gene sequence: CDR1 MDHEN, CDR2 SYDVKM. This CDR3 has 11 amino acids. V lost 2 bases, J lost 10 bases, and 8 bases lay in between. Here the CDR3 reads CASSLNGGAFF. The CDR3 nucleotides read TGTGCCAGCAGTTTAAACGGTGGAGCTTTCTTT. The variable domain in full, completed from reference TRBV28 and TRBJ1-1, reads DVKVTQSSRYLVKRTGEKVFLECVQDMDHENMFWYRQDPGLGLRLIYFSYDVKMKEKGDIPEGYSVSREKKERFSLILESASTNQTSMYLCASSLNGGAFFGQGTRLTVV.